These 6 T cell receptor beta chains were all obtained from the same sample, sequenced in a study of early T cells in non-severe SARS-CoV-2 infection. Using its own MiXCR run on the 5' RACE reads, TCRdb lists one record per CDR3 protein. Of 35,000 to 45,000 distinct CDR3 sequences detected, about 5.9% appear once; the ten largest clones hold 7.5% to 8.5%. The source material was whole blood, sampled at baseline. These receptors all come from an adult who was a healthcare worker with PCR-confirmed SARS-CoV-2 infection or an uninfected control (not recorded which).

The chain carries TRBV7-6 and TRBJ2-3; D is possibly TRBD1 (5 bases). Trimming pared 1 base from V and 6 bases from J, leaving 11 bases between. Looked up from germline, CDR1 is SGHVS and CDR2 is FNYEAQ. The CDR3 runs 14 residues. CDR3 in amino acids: CASSLGAGSDTQYF. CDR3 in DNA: TGTGCCAGCAGCTTAGGGGCAGGGTCGGATACGCAGTATTTT.

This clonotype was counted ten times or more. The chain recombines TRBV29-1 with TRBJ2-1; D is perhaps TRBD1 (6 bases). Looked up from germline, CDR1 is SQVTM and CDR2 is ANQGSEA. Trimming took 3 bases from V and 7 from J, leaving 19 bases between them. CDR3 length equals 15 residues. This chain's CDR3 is CSVDSYRGQRNEQFF. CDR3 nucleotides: TGCAGCGTTGATAGCTACCGTGGACAGAGAAATGAGCAGTTCTTC.

CDR3 in DNA: TGTGCCAGAGGGATGATACACTATGGCTACACCTTC. This translates into CARGMIHYGYTF. The chain links TRBV19 to TRBJ1-2; D not certain. The germline V gene has CDR1 LNHDA and CDR2 SQIVND (reference sequence). Trimming took off 9 bases at V and 3 bases at J, with 11 bases between the two ends. The CDR3 is 12 residues long.

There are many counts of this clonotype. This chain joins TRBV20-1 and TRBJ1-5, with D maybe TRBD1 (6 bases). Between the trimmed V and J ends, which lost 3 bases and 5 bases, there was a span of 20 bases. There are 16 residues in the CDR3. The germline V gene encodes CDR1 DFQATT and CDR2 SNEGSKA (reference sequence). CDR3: CSARPYRVGVDQPQHF. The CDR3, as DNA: TGCAGTGCTAGGCCGTACAGGGTTGGAGTGGATCAGCCCCAGCATTTT.

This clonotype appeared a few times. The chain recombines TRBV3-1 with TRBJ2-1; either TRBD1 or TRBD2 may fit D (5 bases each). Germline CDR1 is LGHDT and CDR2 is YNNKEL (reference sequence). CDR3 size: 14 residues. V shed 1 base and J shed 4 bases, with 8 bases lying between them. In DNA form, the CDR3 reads TGTGCCAGCAGCCAAGGAGGGGATTACAATGAGCAGTTCTTC. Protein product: CASSQGGDYNEQFF.

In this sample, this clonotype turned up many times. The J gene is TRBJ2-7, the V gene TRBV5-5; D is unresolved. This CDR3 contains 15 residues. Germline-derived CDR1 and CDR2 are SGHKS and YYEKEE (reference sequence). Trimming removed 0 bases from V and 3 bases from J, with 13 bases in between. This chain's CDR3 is CASSLEGYNYYEQYF. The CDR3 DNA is TGTGCCAGCAGCTTGGAGGGTTACAACTACTACGAGCAGTACTTC.